A single sample gave rise to the 29 T cell receptor beta chains below, sequenced in a study of cytomegalovirus exposure and HLA in healthy donors. Both 60 Vbeta primers and 13 Jbeta primers went into the PCR. Assay: immunoSEQ multiplex PCR; the TCRdb copy retains only in-frame clones and omits some. The repertoire consists of more than 140,000 clones, with 70% to 85% occurring once and the leading ten covering 1.9%. Source material: PBMCs. Receptors were obtained from a woman in her thirties or forties in good health and CMV-seronegative.

The chain joins TRBV27 to TRBJ1-1, with TRBD1 identical over 7 bases. V lost 0 bases and J lost 0; bases outside the gene matches: 7. Germline V gives CDR1 MNHEY, CDR2 SMNVEV (reference sequence). The CDR3 spans 17 residues. CDR3 residues: CASSLSTQGWVNTEAFF. The CDR3 DNA is TGTGCCAGCAGTTTATCGACACAGGGGTGGGTGAACACTGAAGCTTTCTTT.

This chain links TRBV6-6 with TRBJ1-2; D perhaps matches TRBD1 (5 bases). Germline CDR1 reads MNHNY; CDR2 reads SVGAGI (reference sequence). The CDR3 is made up of 14 amino acids. V gave up 10 bases and J gave up 4 bases, with 19 bases separating them. CDR3 amino acids: CATPRQGDSYGYTF. CDR3 sequence (DNA): TGTGCCACACCCCGGCAGGGCGACTCCTATGGCTACACCTTC.

The CDR3 spells CASSQETGYDIARGYTF. The DNA for the CDR3 is TGTGCCAGCAGCCAAGAGACAGGGTACGATATTGCTAGAGGCTACACCTTC. The rearrangement joins TRBV4-2 to TRBJ1-2, with 7 bases that match TRBD1. From germline, CDR1 is LGHNA and CDR2 YNFKEQ. This CDR3 contains 17 residues. The V segment lost 0 bases and the J segment 8 bases; nucleotides outside the gene matches: 15.

The rearrangement joins TRBV19 to TRBJ1-1, with 7 bases fitting TRBD1. In germline, CDR1 is LNHDA, CDR2 SQIVND (reference sequence). V lost 9 bases and J lost 4; bases outside the gene matches: 5. The CDR3 runs 12 residues. In DNA form, the CDR3 reads TGTGCCAGCTCAAGACAGGGCACTGAAGCTTTCTTT. Amino acids: CASSRQGTEAFF.

The chain recombines TRBV6-6 with TRBJ1-5; D remains unclear. CDR1 and CDR2 (germline): MNHNY, SVGAGI (reference sequence). The CDR3 runs 12 residues. Trimming cost V 2 bases and J 6 bases, with 5 bases left between them. The CDR3 region has the DNA TGTGCCAGCAGTTACCAGGTTCAGCCCCAGCATTTT. Its translation is CASSYQVQPQHF.

Remarks on this clone: At one end, the junction sequence differs from germline, possibly due to a read error. This chain joins TRBV7-8 and TRBJ2-7; D is unclear. This CDR3 is 12 amino acids long. Germline-derived CDR1 and CDR2 are SGHVS and FQNEAQ. The CDR3 nucleotides read TGTGCCAGTAGCTCCGAAACTTACGAGCAGTACTTC. Residues: CASSSETYEQYF.

The V gene is TRBV5-4, the J gene TRBJ2-5, with 7 bases lining up with TRBD1. The J call may be incorrect, as the DNA end agrees better with TRBJ2-7. Germline CDR1 is SGHNT and CDR2 is YYREEE (reference sequence). This CDR3 has 12 amino acids. The CDR3 DNA is TGTGCCAGCGGGACAGACCCCTACGAGCAGTACTTC. The encoded protein is CASGTDPYEQYF.

This clone was observed a single time. The genes are TRBV21-1 and TRBJ1-4; the table's D gene call, TRBD1, was not cross checked with the DNA. TRBV21-1 is a pseudogene segment. The CDR3 has 18 amino acids. CDR3 DNA sequence: TGTGCCAGGCCAACAATCCACCGGGACACCTTCTTGAGGGAAAAACTGTTTTTT. Its protein product is CARPTIHRDTFLREKLFF.

The chain combines TRBV6-5 with TRBJ1-3; TRBD1 might be the D (5 bases). This CDR3 is built from 15 residues. Germline V gene data show CDR1 as MNHEY and CDR2 as SVGAGI. Between the trimmed V and J ends, which lost 6 bases and 1 base, there was a span of 13 bases. CDR3 in DNA: TGTGCCAGCAGCAGGGTAGTAGGGTCTGGAAACACCATATATTTT. It yields the protein CASSRVVGSGNTIYF.

V gene TRBV7-2 combines with J gene TRBJ2-3; 7 nucleotides match TRBD2. This CDR3 region has 16 residues. Trimming at V came to 3 bases and at J to 1 base, leaving 7 bases not matched to a gene. Germline V CDR1 and CDR2: SGHTA, FQGNSA. The CDR3 is CASSFSVGGGTDTQYF. DNA for the CDR3: TGTGCCAGCAGCTTTTCGGTGGGGGGGGGCACAGATACGCAGTATTTT.

V usage is TRBV7-3 and J usage is TRBJ2-3; unclear D gene. Trimming removed 5 bases at V and 8 bases at J, with 11 bases between. Germline V gene sequence: CDR1 SGHTA, CDR2 FQGTGA. This CDR3 contains 12 residues. CDR3 residues: CASSPWPGTQYF. The DNA of the CDR3 is TGTGCCAGCAGCCCGTGGCCGGGTACGCAGTATTTT.

This chain links TRBV28 with TRBJ2-1, with 7 bases lining up with TRBD1. Trimming cost V 9 bases and J 10 bases; bases outside gene matches: 9. CDR1 is MDHEN, CDR2 SYDVKM, per germline. The CDR3 is made up of 12 amino acids. This CDR3 is CASQTGLKEQFF. For the CDR3, the DNA is TGTGCCAGTCAGACAGGGCTTAAGGAGCAGTTCTTC. Looking up the rest from reference TRBV28 and TRBJ2-1 gives the full variable domain: DVKVTQSSRYLVKRTGEKVFLECVQDMDHENMFWYRQDPGLGLRLIYFSYDVKMKEKGDIPEGYSVSREKKERFSLILESASTNQTSMYLCASQTGLKEQFFGPGTRLTVL.

Only a few counts were recorded for this clone. V gene TRBV10-3 combines with J gene TRBJ1-1, with no clear D. The length of the CDR3 is 13 residues. Germline CDR1 and CDR2: ENHRY and SYGVKD. Trimming took 4 bases from V and 1 from J, leaving 7 bases between them. Here the CDR3 DNA reads TGTGCCATCAGTGGATCGGGGAACACTGAAGCTTTCTTT. It codes for CAISGSGNTEAFF.

V and J are TRBV28 and TRBJ1-1; tentatively, D is TRBD1 (5 bases). The CDR3 is made up of 13 amino acids. V lost 2 bases, J lost 4 bases, and 8 bases lay in between. The V gene's germline CDR1 is MDHEN and CDR2 SYDVKM. CDR3 region: CASSLQGVTEAFF. The CDR3 bases are TGTGCCAGCAGTTTACAGGGCGTCACTGAAGCTTTCTTT.

This rearrangement joins TRBV15 to TRBJ2-1; TRBD2 agrees at 10 bases. The V segment lost 0 bases and the J segment 8 bases; nucleotides outside the gene matches: 10. This CDR3 is 17 amino acids long. CDR1 and CDR2 from the germline V gene are LNHNV and YYDKDF (reference sequence). CDR3 sequence: CATSRDRASGSRHEQFF. CDR3 bases: TGTGCCACCAGCAGAGATCGGGCTAGCGGGAGTAGGCATGAGCAGTTCTTC.

The DNA of the CDR3 is TGTGCCTGGACAGCTAGCGGGGTTCCTGCCTACGAGCAGTACTTC. This sequence encodes CAWTASGVPAYEQYF. The chain joins TRBV30 to TRBJ2-7; 9 bases fit TRBD2. The CDR3 sequence is 15 residues long. Trimming cost V 4 bases and J 2 bases; bases outside gene matches: 9. CDR1 is GTSNPN, CDR2 SVGIG, per germline (reference sequence).

Only a few counts were recorded for this clone. The rearrangement uses TRBV7-9 and TRBJ2-7, with D tentatively TRBD2 (5 bases). Germline V gene data show CDR1 as SEHNR and CDR2 as FQNEAQ (reference sequence). The CDR3 consists of 17 residues. The ends were cut back, 4 bases at V and 4 bases at J, with 23 bases in the middle. CDR3 protein: CASSSLPAEEVLYEQYF. CDR3 coding DNA: TGTGCCAGCAGCTCCCTGCCCGCAGAGGAGGTTTTGTACGAGCAGTACTTC.

The V call is TRBV28, the J call TRBJ2-2; tentatively, D is TRBD2 (5 bases). V was shortened by 11 bases and J by 2 bases, with 15 bases between the two germline ends. Looked up from germline, CDR1 is MDHEN and CDR2 is SYDVKM. The CDR3 is made up of 14 amino acids. The CDR3 DNA is TGTGCCTGTCGACAAGGAGGAAACACCGGGGAGCTGTTTTTT. This translates into CACRQGGNTGELFF. The full variable domain, in which reference TRBV28 and TRBJ2-2 provide the parts outside the CDR3, is DVKVTQSSRYLVKRTGEKVFLECVQDMDHENMFWYRQDPGLGLRLIYFSYDVKMKEKGDIPEGYSVSREKKERFSLILESASTNQTSMYLCACRQGGNTGELFFGEGSRLTVL.

V and J are TRBV5-1 and TRBJ2-3, with D hard to call. CDR1 and CDR2 (germline): SGHRS, YFSETQ. V lost 0 bases and J lost 1, with 6 bases in between. CDR3 length: 14 residues. CDR3 in DNA: TGCGCCAGCAGCTTGGGTGGGCGCACAGATACGCAGTATTTT. Translating gives CASSLGGRTDTQYF.

This chain uses TRBV4-1 with TRBJ1-5; D is unresolved. Deletions cut 5 bases from V and 0 bases from J, with 11 bases between. Germline V CDR1 and CDR2: MGHRA, YSYEKL. CDR3 length: 15 amino acids. The CDR3 loop reads CASSIRLYSNQPQHF. The CDR3 coding sequence is TGCGCCAGCAGCATACGACTTTATAGCAATCAGCCCCAGCATTTT.

The CDR3 nucleotides are TGTGCCAGCAGCAAGGACAGGGGGAATCAGCCCCAGCATTTT. Amino acid sequence: CASSKDRGNQPQHF. This chain links TRBV11-2 with TRBJ1-5, with 10 bases aligning to TRBD1. V dropped 5 bases and J dropped 4; count of bases not matched to a gene: 2. From germline, CDR1 is SGHAT and CDR2 FQNNGV. The length of the CDR3 is 14 residues.

CDR3: CASSPTGLGYGYTF. CDR3 bases: TGTGCCAGCAGCCCGACTGGTTTAGGCTATGGCTACACCTTC. This chain uses TRBV5-6 with TRBJ1-2, with unresolved D. Germline V CDR1 and CDR2: SGHDT, YYEEEE. V lost 4 bases, J lost 4 bases, and 14 bases lay in between. This CDR3 is built from 14 residues.

This rearrangement joins TRBV9 to TRBJ2-1; 10 bases align to TRBD2. CDR1 and CDR2 (germline): SGDLS, YYNGEE. The CDR3 runs 15 residues. V trimming: 3 bases; J trimming: 4 bases; junction bases outside the gene matches: 4. CDR3 in amino acids: CASSGSAGGYNEQFF. As DNA, the CDR3 is TGTGCCAGCAGCGGGTCAGCGGGAGGGTACAATGAGCAGTTCTTC.

The gene calls are TRBV6-8 and TRBJ2-3; 13 bases agree with TRBD2. In germline, CDR1 is MNHGY, CDR2 SAAAGT. V lost 6 bases and J lost 3; bases outside the gene matches: 6. CDR3 size: 16 residues. This CDR3 is CASRPGLAGNTDTQYF. DNA for the CDR3: TGTGCCAGCAGGCCGGGACTAGCGGGAAATACAGATACGCAGTATTTT.

This clone appeared a few times. This rearrangement joins TRBV7-9 to TRBJ2-1; 8 bases map to TRBD1. CDR3 length equals 15 residues. After removal of 7 bases from V and 3 bases from J, the junction contained 8 bases not matched to a gene. Germline CDR1 is SEHNR and CDR2 is FQNEAQ (reference sequence). The CDR3 nucleotides are TGTGCCAGCACCGGACAGGGTTACATCTACAATGAGCAGTTCTTC. It codes for CASTGQGYIYNEQFF. The full variable domain, in which reference TRBV7-9 and TRBJ2-1 provide the parts outside the CDR3, is DTGVSQNPRHKITKRGQNVTFRCDPISEHNRLYWYRQTLGQGPEFLTYFQNEAQLEKSRLLSDRFSAERPKGSFSTLEIQRTEQGDSAMYLCASTGQGYIYNEQFFGPGTRLTVL.

This clone was seen only once. The V call is TRBV6-4, the J call TRBJ2-1, with 10 nucleotides matching TRBD1. The CDR3 totals 15 residues. V lost 4 bases and J lost 9; bases outside the gene matches: 9. Germline loops: CDR1 MRHNA, CDR2 SNTAGT. CDR3 coding DNA: TGTGCCAGCAGTGTCACCGGGACAGGGGACATTGAGCAGTTCTTC. As protein: CASSVTGTGDIEQFF.

The V and J genes are TRBV4-1 and TRBJ2-3; 8 bases are a match to TRBD2. This CDR3 is 14 amino acids long. V trimming: 1 base; J trimming: 6 bases; junction bases outside the gene matches: 3. The germline gives CDR1 MGHRA, CDR2 YSYEKL. The CDR3 nucleotides are TGCGCCAGCAGCCAAGCCCCTAGCGGGGATACGCAGTATTTT. Amino acid sequence: CASSQAPSGDTQYF.

This clone has just one count. V is TRBV5-4 and J is TRBJ1-1; a possible D gene is TRBD1 (6 bases). Germline CDR1 SGHNT, CDR2 YYREEE (reference sequence). This CDR3 spans 13 amino acids. V lost 4 bases and J lost 0, with 7 bases in between. The CDR3 bases are TGTGCCAGCAGCGACAGGATGAACACTGAAGCTTTCTTT. Protein: CASSDRMNTEAFF.

V gene TRBV7-9 combines with J gene TRBJ1-2, with D hard to call. Germline CDR1 SEHNR, CDR2 FQNEAQ (reference sequence). The CDR3 loop spans 14 amino acids. V was cut by 2 bases and J by 3 bases, with 10 bases left in between. In nucleotides, the CDR3 is TGTGCCAGCAGCTTATTCGCGGCGGACTATGGCTACACCTTC. Its translation is CASSLFAADYGYTF.